This section outlines one TCR beta chain sequence together with its context. Per the original data handling: Amplifying reference gene primers gave estimates of nucleated cell counts. Generated by immunoSEQ multiplex PCR, the TCRdb table keeps only in-frame clones and is missing some. V and J calls and clone size follow that table, whereas D and trimming were derived from the DNA. The table includes about 300,000 clones, 75% to 90% detected once. The data are from a study of blood T cell repertoires in COVID-19. Study-level information: Acute and convalescent COVID-19 samples came from the United States, Italy and Spain.

Germline lookup yields CDR1 ENHRY and CDR2 SYGVKD. The V segment lost 2 bases and the J segment 5 bases; nucleotides outside the gene matches: 5. This CDR3 has 15 residues. The receptor was derived from a man between 18 and 29 years old with active or convalescent COVID-19. The sample taken for sequencing was peripheral blood. The V and J genes are TRBV10-3 and TRBJ2-5; TRBD2 agrees at 10 bases. CDR3 nucleotide sequence: TGTGCCATCAGTGAGACCGCGGGACTAGCGGAGACCCAGTACTTC. It is translated as CAISETAGLAETQYF.